This T cell receptor beta chain was captured in a study of PD-1 blockade in classical Hodgkin lymphoma. Study information: On a schedule of every 2 weeks, patients received nivolumab 3 mg/kg intravenously. Study-wide results and limits: Prior to therapy, complete responders displayed diversity much like that of newly diagnosed patients. Among the patients, those starting nivolumab under 1 year after ASCT were excluded. With CD4+ cells, TCR diversity rose significantly by C4D1, but not with CD8+ cells.

Relapses following autologous stem cell transplantation were seen in all patients, with brentuximab vedotin exposure varying. Out of thawed PBMCs, magnetic negative selection purified CD4+ T cells. Details on this clone: Its cognate antigen is unknown.

The repertoire was sequenced with immunoSEQ multiplex PCR; TCRdb's copy has only in-frame clones and lacks some. The sample consists of 9,900 or so clones, about 70% of them appearing once. The CDR3 spans 11 residues. V was cut by 5 bases and J by 4 bases, with 3 bases left in between. Germline V CDR1 and CDR2: MDHEN, SYDVKM. Sequenced material: CD4+ T cells from blood, taken at baseline. This receptor was identified in a human donor with classical Hodgkin lymphoma. V usage is TRBV28 and J usage is TRBJ1-3; D gene uncertain. CDR3 nucleotides: TGTGCCAGCAGTCTAGGAAACACCATATATTTT. This codes for CASSLGNTIYF.